This T cell receptor (beta chain) was sequenced in a study of blood T cells in healthy people across ages. Notes on the study in general: Unsorted PBMC input precluded a conclusive naive versus antigen-experienced comparison. Researchers judged that diversity estimates from one million T cells fell short of true values.

The second PCR ran roughly 6 to 11 cycles with a sample-barcoded 5' primer and J-beta primers. Every cDNA molecule bore a tag from a template-switch adaptor containing 12 random nucleotides. From the 5' RACE reads, TCRdb called clonotypes with MiXCR, one entry per CDR3 protein. The sample yields roughly 730,000 distinct CDR3 sequences, roughly 56% seen once. In this sample, this clonotype turned up once. Its antigen is undetermined. CDR3 length: 18 residues. CDR1 and CDR2 from the germline V gene are SEHNR and FQNEAQ (reference sequence). The ends lost 4 bases at V and 4 bases at J; junction bases unmatched: 14.

The chain is built from TRBV7-9 and TRBJ2-1; 9 positions match TRBD2. This TCR came from a man between 35 and 55 years old in good health. The sample consisted of blood. This CDR3 reads CASSWPPLRRGGYNEQFF. The CDR3 region has the DNA TGTGCCAGCAGCTGGCCCCCCTTAAGGCGGGGGGGTTACAATGAGCAGTTCTTC.